One sample yielded the 5 T cell receptor beta chains listed below, sequenced in a study of cytomegalovirus exposure and HLA in healthy donors. Primers for the PCR totalled 60 Vbeta and 13 Jbeta. Only in-frame clones appear in the TCRdb table, and some are missing; sequencing was by immunoSEQ multiplex PCR. The sample has about 85,000 clones, approximately 80% seen once. Sequencing was carried out using PBMCs. The receptor source for this set is a man in his fifties in good health and CMV-seropositive.

The chain joins TRBV4-3 to TRBJ2-7; tentative D call: TRBD2 (5 bases). The V end lost 1 base, the J end lost 3 bases, and 10 bases lay between the germline ends. CDR1 and CDR2 (germline): LGHNA, YSLEER. This CDR3 region has 14 residues. CDR3 region: CASSQAVSGYEQYF. CDR3 nucleotide sequence: TGCGCCAGCAGCCAAGCAGTAAGCGGCTACGAGCAGTACTTC.

The chain carries TRBV5-1 and TRBJ1-5, with 8 bases aligning to TRBD1. This CDR3 is built from 14 residues. Unmatched junction bases numbered 4, after V lost 4 bases and J lost 4 bases. Germline V gene lookup returns CDR1 SGHRS and CDR2 YFSETQ. The CDR3 loop is CASSPGTGNQPQHF. The CDR3 DNA is TGCGCCAGCAGCCCAGGGACAGGTAATCAGCCCCAGCATTTT.

The chain has TRBV5-4 and TRBJ2-7; 9 positions match TRBD1. There are 14 residues in the CDR3. Trimming removed 4 bases from V and 0 bases from J; junction bases left unmatched: 2. CDR1 and CDR2 from the germline V gene are SGHNT and YYREEE (reference sequence). DNA for the CDR3: TGTGCCAGCAGCCTACAGGGGGCCTCCTACGAGCAGTACTTC. Translation gives CASSLQGASYEQYF.

The chain couples TRBV10-3 to TRBJ2-3, with 9 nucleotides matching TRBD1. V shed 7 bases and J 5 bases; nucleotides not matched to a gene: 4. The CDR3 loop spans 13 amino acids. Germline CDR1 and CDR2: ENHRY and SYGVKD. In DNA, the CDR3 is TGTGCCATCACCCGGGACAGGGAAGATACGCAGTATTTT. It translates to CAITRDREDTQYF.

This clone was counted once. V gene TRBV5-1 combines with J gene TRBJ2-7; 9 bases map to TRBD1. CDR3 length: 14 residues. CDR1 SGHRS and CDR2 YFSETQ come from the germline V gene. With 3 bases clipped from V and 3 bases from J, the junction kept 4 bases outside the gene matches. CDR3 amino acids: CASSSTGGYYEQYF. The CDR3 DNA is TGCGCCAGCAGCTCGACAGGGGGTTACTACGAGCAGTACTTC.